A single sample gave rise to the 27 T cell receptor beta chains below, sequenced in a study of vaccination and CD4 T cells after COVID-19. No antigen has been assigned to these receptors. The sample's treatment: approximately nine-day PBMC culture with coronavirus spike peptide pools or control peptides (ViraFEST assay). Ahead of the COVID-19 pandemic (2011-2018), the CD4+ T cells of the unexposed donor were collected. CD4+ T cells that had been cultured provided DNA sequenced with the Oncomine TCR Beta short-read assay. TCRdb re-called the PCR reads through MiXCR, storing one row per CDR3 protein. The sample lists about 6,600 distinct CDR3 sequences, around 29% occurring once. Sequencing input: CD4+ T cells from blood, cultured in vitro. All receptors derive from a human donor in good health.

The chain employs TRBV20-1 and TRBJ1-6; D gene unclear. CDR1 and CDR2 (germline): DFQATT, SNEGSKA (reference sequence). The CDR3 length is 16 residues. The V and J ends lost 3 bases and 4 bases respectively, with 16 bases between them. The CDR3 reads CSARVTQSEYNSPLHF. The CDR3 DNA reads TGCAGTGCTAGGGTAACCCAATCGGAATATAATTCACCCCTCCACTTT.

The chain employs TRBV20-1 and TRBJ1-4, with 12 bases identical to TRBD1. This CDR3 comprises 12 residues. V was clipped by 6 bases and J by 12 bases; unmatched bases: 5. CDR1 DFQATT and CDR2 SNEGSKA come from the germline V gene (reference sequence). Here the CDR3 DNA reads TGCAGTGCGCCCGGGACAGGGGGCGAACTGTTTTTT. As protein: CSAPGTGGELFF.

This chain connects TRBV10-2 to TRBJ1-6; D gene ambiguous. There are 15 residues in the CDR3. V was shortened by 5 bases and J by 4 bases, with 12 bases between the two germline ends. Germline values: CDR1 WSHSY, CDR2 SAAADI. The CDR3 DNA reads TGCGCCAGCAGTATCGGTTCCATTTATAATTCACCCCTCCACTTT. Its translation is CASSIGSIYNSPLHF.

The chain employs TRBV7-3 and TRBJ2-5; 9 bases match TRBD1. This CDR3 is built from 13 residues. The germline gives CDR1 SGHTA, CDR2 FQGTGA. J gave up 9 bases and V 2 bases, and 4 bases lay outside the gene matches. The CDR3 DNA is TGTGCCAGCAGCTTAGGACAGGGGAAGGCCCAGTACTTC. Translating gives CASSLGQGKAQYF.

The chain joins TRBV6-1 to TRBJ2-6; a possible D gene is TRBD2 (6 bases). Between the trimmed V and J ends, which lost 6 bases and 0 bases, there was a span of 12 bases. The V gene's germline CDR1 is MNHNS and CDR2 SASEGT. The CDR3 has 16 residues. CDR3 in amino acids: CASRWRDGSGANVLTF. The CDR3 nucleotides are TGTGCCAGCAGGTGGAGGGACGGCTCTGGGGCCAACGTCCTGACTTTC.

The CDR3 is CASSGRTEAFF. As DNA, the CDR3 is TGTGCCAGCAGTGGACGGACAGAAGCTTTCTTT. J is TRBJ1-1 and V is TRBV2; perhaps TRBD1 as D (5 bases). The CDR3 consists of 11 residues. The germline V and J ends were trimmed by 4 bases and 8 bases, with 8 bases remaining between them. Germline CDR1 and CDR2: SNHLY and FYNNEI.

This rearrangement joins TRBV7-6 to TRBJ2-7; 7 nucleotides line up with TRBD1. CDR1 is SGHVS, CDR2 FNYEAQ, per germline. J was trimmed by 2 bases and V by 4 bases; bases with no gene match: 8. CDR3 length equals 15 residues. CDR3 residues: CASSSSTGSTYEQYF. The CDR3 coding sequence is TGTGCCAGCAGCTCCTCGACAGGGTCGACCTACGAGCAGTACTTC.

This clonotype was found a few times. The gene calls are TRBV19 and TRBJ1-1; D is uncertain. CDR1 and CDR2 from the germline V gene are LNHDA and SQIVND (reference sequence). CDR3 length: 16 amino acids. Trimming removed 0 bases at V and 6 bases at J, with 17 bases between. CDR3 residues: CASSIEGGPLRAEAFF. CDR3 nucleotides: TGTGCCAGTAGTATAGAAGGCGGCCCCTTGAGGGCTGAAGCTTTCTTT. The complete variable domain, with remaining parts taken from reference TRBV19 and TRBJ1-1, reads DGGITQSPKYLFRKEGQNVTLSCEQNLNHDAMYWYRQDPGQGLRLIYYSQIVNDFQKGDIAEGYSVSREKKESFPLTVTSAQKNPTAFYLCASSIEGGPLRAEAFFGQGTRLTVV.

The chain has TRBV2 and TRBJ2-5; D is undetermined. This CDR3 is built from 11 residues. The germline V and J ends were trimmed by 8 bases and 5 bases, with 9 bases remaining between them. Per germline, CDR1 SNHLY and CDR2 FYNNEI. The CDR3 DNA follows: TGTGCCAGCGAAGATTGGGAGACCCAGTACTTC. Its translation: CASEDWETQYF.

This clonotype was detected a few times. This sequence joins TRBV6-5 and TRBJ2-3; 7 bases match TRBD2. Germline CDR1 MNHEY, CDR2 SVGAGI. Trimming removed 0 bases from V and 4 bases from J; junction bases left unmatched: 7. CDR3 length equals 16 residues. The CDR3 nucleotides are TGTGCCAGCAGTTACTCGACCAGCGGGGACCCAGATACGCAGTATTTT. Translating it yields CASSYSTSGDPDTQYF.

The genes are TRBV20-1 and TRBJ2-1, with 12 bases that match TRBD1. Germline V lookup: CDR1 DFQATT, CDR2 SNEGSKA (reference sequence). The CDR3 is 16 residues long. With V trimmed by 6 bases and J by 2 bases, 8 bases remained unmatched. Here the CDR3 DNA reads TGCAGTGCCCAGGGACAGGGGGCGCCCGCCTACAATGAGCAGTTCTTC. Amino acid sequence: CSAQGQGAPAYNEQFF.

The chain links TRBV5-1 to TRBJ1-3; D not certain. Germline CDR1 SGHRS, CDR2 YFSETQ. The CDR3 has 13 amino acids. Trimming took off 0 bases at V and 2 bases at J, with 3 bases between the two ends. The DNA for the CDR3 is TGCGCCAGCAGCTTGGAGGCTGGAAACACCATATATTTT. Translating gives CASSLEAGNTIYF.

This clonotype was counted only a few times. The genes are TRBV27 and TRBJ1-1; TRBD1 matches 7 bases. CDR1 is MNHEY and CDR2 is SMNVEV in the germline V gene (reference sequence). The J segment lost 1 base and the V segment lost 10 bases, leaving 9 bases of the junction unmatched. The length of the CDR3 is 14 residues. As DNA, the CDR3 is TGTGCCACATCAAGGGGGCCCGAGAACACTGAAGCTTTCTTT. This encodes CATSRGPENTEAFF.

The chain employs TRBV6-5 and TRBJ1-1; a weak D match, TRBD1 (5 bases). V gave up 2 bases and J gave up 4 bases, with 8 bases separating them. The CDR3 length is 13 residues. Germline V CDR1 and CDR2: MNHEY, SVGAGI. The CDR3 region has the DNA TGTGCCAGCAGTTACCTGGGGGGCACTGAAGCTTTCTTT. Encoded protein: CASSYLGGTEAFF.

The chain couples TRBV21-1 to TRBJ1-3; TRBD1, the D gene given by the table, was not confirmed from the DNA. TRBV21-1 represents a pseudogene. This CDR3 contains 16 residues. The CDR3 loop reads CASSASGTLHGNTIYF. DNA of the CDR3: TGTGCCAGCAGCGCCTCCGGGACGTTGCACGGAAACACCATATATTTT.

V usage is TRBV5-5 and J usage is TRBJ2-1; D may be TRBD1 (5 bases). The V gene lost 5 bases and the J gene lost 10 bases, with 10 bases spanning the gap. Germline assignment: CDR1 SGHKS and CDR2 YYEKEE (reference sequence). The CDR3 extends over 11 amino acids. For the CDR3, the DNA is TGTGCCAGCAGTAGGGGCCAGGAGCAGTTCTTC. As protein: CASSRGQEQFF.

Details on this clonotype: Mismatch with germline at one junction end may stem from a read error. J is TRBJ2-2 and V is TRBV7-9, with D hard to call. Per the germline V gene, CDR1 is SEHNR and CDR2 is FQNEAQ (reference sequence). This CDR3 has 12 residues. CDR3 protein: CAGSYGMGELFF. The CDR3 nucleotides are TGTGCCGGCAGTTATGGTATGGGGGAGCTGTTTTTT.

The chain links TRBV12-3 or TRBV12-4 to TRBJ1-6; the D is unclear. The V end lost 2 bases, the J end lost 13 bases, and 12 bases lay between the germline ends. This CDR3 has 13 amino acids. CDR3 amino acids: CASSLQVPAPLHF. For the CDR3, the DNA is TGTGCCAGCAGTTTACAGGTGCCGGCGCCCCTCCACTTT.

The V gene is TRBV5-8, the J gene TRBJ2-3, with 7 bases identical to TRBD2. The V and J ends lost 4 bases and 3 bases, in that order; junction bases with no gene match: 5. This CDR3 region has 14 residues. Germline CDR1 SGHTS, CDR2 YDEGEE. This CDR3 is CASSVGTMTDTQYF. In nucleotides, the CDR3 is TGTGCCAGCAGCGTCGGGACTATGACAGATACGCAGTATTTT.

This clonotype was seen once. The chain carries TRBV5-1 and TRBJ2-5; TRBD2 aligns across 7 bases. This CDR3 spans 16 amino acids. In germline, CDR1 is SGHRS, CDR2 YFSETQ. V lost 7 bases to trimming and J lost 1 base; unmatched junction nucleotides: 13. The CDR3 is CASGEGSSAGQETQYF. In nucleotides, the CDR3 is TGCGCCAGCGGGGAGGGGAGCTCGGCGGGCCAAGAGACCCAGTACTTC.

V and J are TRBV28 and TRBJ1-2, with a weak D call TRBD1 (5 bases). The CDR3 is made up of 14 amino acids. Germline assignment: CDR1 MDHEN and CDR2 SYDVKM. Trimming cost V 6 bases and J 4 bases, with 15 bases left between them. In nucleotides, the CDR3 is TGTGCCAGCAGCCCACTCGGGACGATCTATGGCTACACCTTC. This translates into CASSPLGTIYGYTF.

J is TRBJ2-5 and V is TRBV6-5, with 8 positions matching TRBD2. V gave up 0 bases and J gave up 5 bases; unmatched junction bases: 11. The CDR3 spans 17 residues. The germline V gene has CDR1 MNHEY and CDR2 SVGAGI. CDR3: CASSYSTRGGSRETQYF. The DNA of the CDR3 is TGTGCCAGCAGTTACTCGACCCGGGGGGGCAGTAGGGAGACCCAGTACTTC.

The chain uses TRBV19 and TRBJ1-5; D remains unclear. The CDR3 totals 14 residues. Germline assignment: CDR1 LNHDA and CDR2 SQIVND (reference sequence). V lost 4 bases and J 1 base, leaving 8 bases between the germline ends. CDR3 amino acids: CASSTMGSNQPQHF. In DNA form, the CDR3 reads TGTGCCAGTAGTACAATGGGAAGCAATCAGCCCCAGCATTTT. The whole variable domain, filled in from reference TRBV19 and TRBJ1-5, reads DGGITQSPKYLFRKEGQNVTLSCEQNLNHDAMYWYRQDPGQGLRLIYYSQIVNDFQKGDIAEGYSVSREKKESFPLTVTSAQKNPTAFYLCASSTMGSNQPQHFGDGTRLSIL.

The rearrangement links TRBV5-4 to TRBJ1-1, with D possibly being TRBD1 (6 bases). The germline V gene has CDR1 SGHNT and CDR2 YYREEE (reference sequence). The ends were cut back, 0 bases at V and 1 base at J, with 10 bases in the middle. This CDR3 region has 15 residues. CDR3 amino acids: CASSLGAGENTEAFF. CDR3 in DNA: TGTGCCAGCAGCTTGGGGGCAGGGGAGAACACTGAAGCTTTCTTT.

CDR3 nucleotide sequence: TGCGCCAGCAGCTTGACAGCGCCTACCTCCTACAATGAGCAGTTCTTC. Translated, it gives CASSLTAPTSYNEQFF. V gene TRBV5-1 combines with J gene TRBJ2-1, with no clear D. The CDR3 runs to 16 residues. Germline V CDR1 and CDR2: SGHRS, YFSETQ. Trimming left V 1 base short and J 0 bases short, with 11 bases between.

This clonotype has more than one count but fewer than ten. The chain combines TRBV4-2 with TRBJ1-1, with no clear D. The CDR3 length is 15 residues. Germline V gene sequence: CDR1 LGHNA, CDR2 YNFKEQ. Trimming left V 1 base short and J 5 bases short, with 14 bases between. Here the CDR3 reads CASSQVVQGGTEAFF. As DNA, the CDR3 is TGTGCCAGCAGCCAAGTGGTTCAAGGTGGTACTGAAGCTTTCTTT.

This clonotype was seen a handful of times. This chain connects TRBV21-1 to TRBJ1-2. TRBV21-1 is a known pseudogene. The CDR3 totals 14 residues. The CDR3 reads CASSKGSHSHGYTF. DNA for the CDR3: TGTGCCAGCAGCAAAGGATCCCACAGCCATGGCTACACCTTC.